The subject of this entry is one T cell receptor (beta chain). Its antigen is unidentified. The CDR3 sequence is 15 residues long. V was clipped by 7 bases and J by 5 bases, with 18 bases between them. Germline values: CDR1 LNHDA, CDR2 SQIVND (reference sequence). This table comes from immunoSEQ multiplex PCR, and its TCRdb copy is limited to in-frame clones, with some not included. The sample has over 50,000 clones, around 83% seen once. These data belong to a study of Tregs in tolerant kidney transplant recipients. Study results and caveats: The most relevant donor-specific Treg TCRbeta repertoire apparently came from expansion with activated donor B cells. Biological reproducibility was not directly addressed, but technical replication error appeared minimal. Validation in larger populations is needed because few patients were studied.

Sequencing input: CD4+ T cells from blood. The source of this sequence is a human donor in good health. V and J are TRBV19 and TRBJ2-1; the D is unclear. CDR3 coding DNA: TGTGCCAGTACCTTCCGGGCCGAATACCACAATGAGCAGTTCTTC. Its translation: CASTFRAEYHNEQFF.